The 6 T cell receptor beta chains given below trace back to one sample, sequenced in a study of cytomegalovirus exposure and HLA in healthy donors. Primers included in the PCR were 60 Vbeta and 13 Jbeta primers. TCRdb's copy holds only in-frame clones and misses some; the assay was immunoSEQ multiplex PCR. The table has 140,000 to 150,000 clones, 65% to 85% seen once. Source material: PBMCs. Receptors originate from a male donor in good health and CMV-seronegative.

This clone has just one count. The V call is TRBV5-1, the J call TRBJ2-7, with 8 positions matching TRBD1. Germline lookup yields CDR1 SGHRS and CDR2 YFSETQ. The CDR3 loop spans 15 amino acids. The V and J ends lost 1 base and 5 bases, in that order; junction bases with no gene match: 8. CDR3 in amino acids: CASSLNIGQGNEQYF. In DNA, the CDR3 is TGCGCCAGCAGCTTGAATATCGGACAGGGAAACGAGCAGTACTTC.

This chain joins TRBV2 and TRBJ2-5; the match to TRBD2 covers 10 bases. CDR3 length equals 12 residues. The trim removed 7 bases at V and 5 bases at J, leaving 1 base unmatched. CDR1 is SNHLY and CDR2 is FYNNEI in the germline V gene. Here the CDR3 DNA reads TGTGCCAGCAAACTAGCGGGGGAGACCCAGTACTTC. Translated, it gives CASKLAGETQYF.

The rearrangement links TRBV7-2 to TRBJ1-6; 9 bases map to TRBD1. CDR1 and CDR2 (germline): SGHTA, FQGNSA. The junction had 6 bases not matched to a gene; V was cut back by 5 bases and J by 7 bases. CDR3 length: 15 amino acids. This CDR3 is CASSRTGTGNSPLHF. The CDR3 nucleotides read TGTGCCAGCAGCCGGACCGGGACAGGGAATTCACCCCTCCACTTT. Variable domain in full (rest from reference TRBV7-2 and TRBJ1-6): GAGVSQSPSNKVTEKGKDVELRCDPISGHTALYWYRQSLGQGLEFLIYFQGNSAPDKSGLPSDRFSAERTGGSVSTLTIQRTQQEDSAVYLCASSRTGTGNSPLHFGNGTRLTVT.

This chain uses TRBV2 with TRBJ2-7; D unresolved. Trimming shortened V by 4 bases and J by 6 bases, and 13 bases separated the two germline ends. The CDR3 extends over 13 amino acids. Germline V gene lookup returns CDR1 SNHLY and CDR2 FYNNEI. CDR3 region: CASSVNNPPEQYF. The CDR3 DNA reads TGTGCCAGCAGTGTCAACAACCCTCCCGAGCAGTACTTC.

The chain carries TRBV5-1 and TRBJ2-1; TRBD2 matches 8 bases. The CDR3 has 15 amino acids. Germline CDR1 reads SGHRS; CDR2 reads YFSETQ. J was trimmed by 4 bases and V by 6 bases; bases with no gene match: 9. In DNA, the CDR3 is TGCGCCAGCAAAACGGGACTAGGTTCTTACAATGAGCAGTTCTTC. This codes for CASKTGLGSYNEQFF.

This sequence joins TRBV30 and TRBJ1-1, with 8 bases that match TRBD1. After removal of 5 bases from V and 0 bases from J, the junction contained 8 bases not matched to a gene. Germline V gene lookup returns CDR1 GTSNPN and CDR2 SVGIG (reference sequence). The CDR3 has 15 residues. The CDR3 region has the DNA TGTGCCTGGGCCACAGGGGGGTCGGTGAACACTGAAGCTTTCTTT. Translated: CAWATGGSVNTEAFF.